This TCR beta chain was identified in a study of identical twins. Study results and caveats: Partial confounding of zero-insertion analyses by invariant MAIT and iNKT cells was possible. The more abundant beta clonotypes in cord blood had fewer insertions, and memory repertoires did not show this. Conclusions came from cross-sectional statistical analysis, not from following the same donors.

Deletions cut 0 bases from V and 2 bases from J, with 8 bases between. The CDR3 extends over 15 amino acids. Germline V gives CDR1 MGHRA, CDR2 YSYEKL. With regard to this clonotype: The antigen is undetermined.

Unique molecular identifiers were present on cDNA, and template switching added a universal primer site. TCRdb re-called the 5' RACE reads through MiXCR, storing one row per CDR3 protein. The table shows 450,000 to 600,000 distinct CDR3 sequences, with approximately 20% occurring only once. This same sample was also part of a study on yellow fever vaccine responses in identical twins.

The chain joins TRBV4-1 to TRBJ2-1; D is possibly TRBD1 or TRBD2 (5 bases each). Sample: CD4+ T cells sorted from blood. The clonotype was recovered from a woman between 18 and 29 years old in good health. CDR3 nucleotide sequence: TGCGCCAGCAGCCAAGAGGGGGACCCCTACAATGAGCAGTTCTTC. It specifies CASSQEGDPYNEQFF.